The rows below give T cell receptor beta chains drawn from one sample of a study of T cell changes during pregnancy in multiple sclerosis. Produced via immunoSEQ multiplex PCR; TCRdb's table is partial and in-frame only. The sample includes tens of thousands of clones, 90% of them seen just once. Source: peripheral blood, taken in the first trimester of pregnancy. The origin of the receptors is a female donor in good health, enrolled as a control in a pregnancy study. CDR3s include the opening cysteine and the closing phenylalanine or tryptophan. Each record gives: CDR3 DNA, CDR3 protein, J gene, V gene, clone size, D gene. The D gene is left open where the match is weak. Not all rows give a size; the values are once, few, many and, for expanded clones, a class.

cdr3_nt: TGTGCCACCGGTGACTATCCCGGAACTAGTGTTGAGCAGTTCTTC
cdr3_aa: CATGDYPGTSVEQFF
j_call: TRBJ2-1
v_call: TRBV19
clone_size: -
d_call: -

cdr3_nt: TGTGCCATCAGTGATGAACAAAATCAGCCCCAGCATTTT
cdr3_aa: CAISDEQNQPQHF
j_call: TRBJ1-5
v_call: TRBV10-3
clone_size: -
d_call: -

cdr3_nt: TGTGCCAGCTCACGGGTCAGGGATGAGGCCTACAATGAGCAGTTCTTC
cdr3_aa: CASSRVRDEAYNEQFF
j_call: TRBJ2-1
v_call: TRBV18
clone_size: -
d_call: -

cdr3_nt: TGTGCCAGCAGTTCCGGGACATACTACAATGAGCAGTTCTTC
cdr3_aa: CASSSGTYYNEQFF
j_call: TRBJ2-1
v_call: TRBV2
clone_size: -
d_call: -

cdr3_nt: TGTGCCAGCAGCCCGAGACTAGCGGGATACAATGAGCAGTTCTTC
cdr3_aa: CASSPRLAGYNEQFF
j_call: TRBJ2-1
v_call: TRBV9
clone_size: -
d_call: TRBD2

cdr3_nt: TGTGCCAGCACCCCCGACAGGGGGAAATCTAAGACTTTAAGGGAGCAGTACTTC
cdr3_aa: CASTPDRGKSKTLREQYF
j_call: TRBJ2-5
v_call: TRBV5-6
clone_size: -
d_call: TRBD1

cdr3_nt: TGTGCCAGCAGCTTCGGACAACTTAGTTCCTACGAGCAGTACTTC
cdr3_aa: CASSFGQLSSYEQYF
j_call: TRBJ2-7
v_call: TRBV5-4
clone_size: -
d_call: -

cdr3_nt: TGTGCCTGGAGTGGACAGGCTCGCTACACCTTC
cdr3_aa: CAWSGQARYTF
j_call: TRBJ1-2
v_call: TRBV30
clone_size: -
d_call: -

cdr3_nt: TGTGCCAGCAGAGTGGGGACAGGAACCTACGAGCAGTACTTC
cdr3_aa: CASRVGTGTYEQYF
j_call: TRBJ2-7
v_call: TRBV2
clone_size: -
d_call: TRBD1

cdr3_nt: TGCGCCAGCAGCCATGGTGAGCGGGGCTCCTACGAGCAGTACTTC
cdr3_aa: CASSHGERGSYEQYF
j_call: TRBJ2-7
v_call: TRBV5-1
clone_size: -
d_call: TRBD2

cdr3_nt: TGCAGCGTATTGACAGGCGATAGCAATCAGCCCCAGCATTTT
cdr3_aa: CSVLTGDSNQPQHF
j_call: TRBJ1-5
v_call: TRBV29-1
clone_size: -
d_call: -

cdr3_nt: TGTGCCACCAGCAGACAGACAGGGGACGAGCAGTACTTC
cdr3_aa: CATSRQTGDEQYF
j_call: TRBJ2-7
v_call: TRBV15
clone_size: -
d_call: TRBD1

cdr3_nt: TGTGCCAGCAGTGAATCCAGTGGGGAGGATGAGCAGTTCTTC
cdr3_aa: CASSESSGEDEQFF
j_call: TRBJ2-1
v_call: TRBV2
clone_size: -
d_call: -

cdr3_nt: TGTGCCAGCAGCACACGGGACAGGGGAAGAAACATTCAGTACTTC
cdr3_aa: CASSTRDRGRNIQYF
j_call: TRBJ2-4
v_call: TRBV7-9
clone_size: -
d_call: TRBD1

cdr3_nt: TGCGCCAGCAGCTTGGCCCAGGGGATCGTTTCAGATACGCAGTATTTT
cdr3_aa: CASSLAQGIVSDTQYF
j_call: TRBJ2-3
v_call: TRBV5-1
clone_size: -
d_call: -

cdr3_nt: TGTGCCAGCAGCGACCCCGGGACAGGGCGTGAAAAACTGTTTTTT
cdr3_aa: CASSDPGTGREKLFF
j_call: TRBJ1-4
v_call: TRBV5-8
clone_size: -
d_call: TRBD1

cdr3_nt: TGTGCCAGCAGTTATATCGGGGCAGATACGCAGTATTTT
cdr3_aa: CASSYIGADTQYF
j_call: TRBJ2-3
v_call: TRBV6-5
clone_size: -
d_call: -

cdr3_nt: TGCGCCAGCAGTGACAGCTACAATGAGCAGTTCTTC
cdr3_aa: CASSDSYNEQFF
j_call: TRBJ2-1
v_call: TRBV10-2
clone_size: -
d_call: -

cdr3_nt: TGTGCCAGCAGTGAATGGGCAGTGGGAAACACCATATATTTT
cdr3_aa: CASSEWAVGNTIYF
j_call: TRBJ1-3
v_call: TRBV6-1
clone_size: few
d_call: -

cdr3_nt: TGCGCCAGCAGCTTGGCGGGCAGAGCGGCGGAGCCCCAGCATTTT
cdr3_aa: CASSLAGRAAEPQHF
j_call: TRBJ1-5
v_call: TRBV5-1
clone_size: -
d_call: -

cdr3_nt: TGTGCCACCAGCATACAACCTCCGGGACTAGCGGTTTCCGGGGAGCTGTTTTTT
cdr3_aa: CATSIQPPGLAVSGELFF
j_call: TRBJ2-2
v_call: TRBV15
clone_size: -
d_call: TRBD2

cdr3_nt: TGTGCCAGCAGCTTAGAGGGGAGGTCCTACGAGCAGTACTTC
cdr3_aa: CASSLEGRSYEQYF
j_call: TRBJ2-7
v_call: TRBV7-9
clone_size: -
d_call: -

cdr3_nt: TGTGCCAGCAGCCAAGAGTGGCAGGTTGACTACACCTTC
cdr3_aa: CASSQEWQVDYTF
j_call: TRBJ1-2
v_call: TRBV4-2
clone_size: few
d_call: -

cdr3_nt: TGTGCCAGCAGTGATGATCAGGGGGTAGAAGGCTACACCTTC
cdr3_aa: CASSDDQGVEGYTF
j_call: TRBJ1-2
v_call: TRBV2
clone_size: few
d_call: TRBD1

cdr3_nt: TGTGCCAGCAGCTTACGGGCGTCGACTAGCAGAGAGTACAATGAGCAGTTCTTC
cdr3_aa: CASSLRASTSREYNEQFF
j_call: TRBJ2-1
v_call: TRBV7-9
clone_size: -
d_call: TRBD2

cdr3_nt: TGTGCCAGCAGCCCTACAGGGGGCCCCAATCAGCCCCAGCATTTT
cdr3_aa: CASSPTGGPNQPQHF
j_call: TRBJ1-5
v_call: TRBV7-9
clone_size: -
d_call: TRBD1

cdr3_nt: TGTGCCAGCAGCGGACAGAGCTCTGGAAACACCATATATTTT
cdr3_aa: CASSGQSSGNTIYF
j_call: TRBJ1-3
v_call: TRBV9
clone_size: -
d_call: -

cdr3_nt: TGTGCCAGCAGCCCCAGGTTGGGACAGAGGAACTCTGGGGCCAACGTCCTGACTTTC
cdr3_aa: CASSPRLGQRNSGANVLTF
j_call: TRBJ2-6
v_call: TRBV7-8
clone_size: -
d_call: TRBD1

cdr3_nt: TGTGCCAGCAGGGTTTCTCCGCCTCCTAGTGTCGGGGAGCTGTTTTTT
cdr3_aa: CASRVSPPPSVGELFF
j_call: TRBJ2-2
v_call: TRBV27
clone_size: -
d_call: -